The 5 T cell receptor beta chains reported below all come from one sample, sequenced in a study of breast tumors, draining lymph nodes, adjacent tissues. TCRdb analysed the multiplex PCR reads with MiXCR anew, one entry per CDR3 protein. The repertoire consists of under 150,000 distinct CDR3 sequences, with 20% to 25% occurring once and the leading ten covering roughly 2.6%. The lymph nodes were axillary draining lymph nodes from breast cancer patients. What was sequenced was axillary lymph node tissue. These receptors were collected from a female donor with breast cancer. Some clones in this sample may be carry-over from other donors' samples.

With regard to this clonotype: A much larger clone sits a single nucleotide away, making a read error possible. The chain employs TRBV10-3 and TRBJ1-5; 7 bases are shared with TRBD1. Per germline, CDR1 ENHRY and CDR2 SYGVKD. This CDR3 comprises 14 residues. Here the CDR3 DNA reads TGTGCCTTCAGTGCAGGGGGTGGCAATCAGCCCCAGCATTTT. This sequence encodes CAFSAGGGNQPQHF.

This clonotype was seen only a few times. The V and J genes are TRBV4-1 and TRBJ2-4; possibly TRBD2 for D (5 bases). The CDR3 spans 15 residues. The germline CDR1 and CDR2 sequences are MGHRA and YSYEKL. Trimming shortened V by 3 bases and J by 0 bases, and 9 bases separated the two germline ends. The CDR3 here is CASSQDGLAKNIQYF. Here the CDR3 DNA reads TGCGCCAGCAGCCAGGACGGACTAGCCAAAAACATTCAGTACTTC.

As regards this clonotype: This may be a read error: a much more frequent sequence differs by one nucleotide. The chain's CDR3 is CASSQGTANNGKLFF. CDR3 nucleotides: TGCGCCAGCAGCCAAGGGACAGCAAATAATGGAAAACTGTTTTTT. This chain links TRBV5-1 with TRBJ1-4; 7 nucleotides match TRBD1. From germline, CDR1 is SGHRS and CDR2 YFSETQ. The CDR3 is 15 residues long.

This clonotype was detected only a few times. The chain employs TRBV11-2 and TRBJ1-4, with 8 bases that match TRBD1. J lost 8 bases, V lost 3 bases, and 8 bases had no gene match. The CDR3 is 15 residues long. CDR1 is SGHAT and CDR2 is FQNNGV in the germline V gene. The CDR3 DNA sequence: TGTGCCAGCAGCTTCGGTGGACAGGGACACGAAAAACTGTTTTTT. It encodes CASSFGGQGHEKLFF.

A remark on this clonotype: Given a much more abundant clone one base away, this may be a read error. The chain combines TRBV6-5 with TRBJ2-2, with TRBD2 matching over 7 bases. V lost 5 bases to trimming and J lost 6 bases; unmatched junction nucleotides: 9. Germline CDR1 MNHEY, CDR2 SVGAGI. This CDR3 comprises 15 residues. The DNA for the CDR3 is TGTGCCAGCAGTGAACGCGGGGGTAGAGCCGGGGAGCTGTTTTTT. Protein: CASSERGGRAGELFF.